These 23 T cell receptor beta chains share one sample of origin, sequenced in a study of OX40 agonist ivuxolimab in advanced cancers. TCRdb keeps only in-frame clones here, not all; method: immunoSEQ multiplex PCR. The sample includes approximately 110,000 clones, around 93% of them seen just once. Specimen: CD4+ or CD8+ T cells sorted from blood, collected in a trial of the OX40 agonist ivuxolimab. The receptor set was obtained from an adult with an advanced solid tumor such as melanoma, head and neck, liver or kidney cancer.

The rearrangement uses TRBV7-9 and TRBJ2-5; TRBD2 matches at 8 bases. TRBJ2-7 matches the DNA end more closely, so the J call is doubtful. CDR1 is SEHNR and CDR2 is FQNEAQ in the germline V gene (reference sequence). The CDR3 spans 15 residues. The CDR3 loop is CASSLTSVISYEQYF. The DNA of the CDR3 is TGTGCCAGCAGCCTGACTAGCGTAATCTCCTACGAGCAGTACTTC.

The J gene is TRBJ2-4, the V gene TRBV29-1; TRBD1 or TRBD2 may be the D gene (7 bases each). Germline loops: CDR1 SQVTM, CDR2 ANQGSEA. The CDR3 contains 12 residues. V was clipped by 5 bases and J by 6 bases, with 11 bases between them. The CDR3 region has the DNA TGCAGCGTTAGCGGGGACAGAAACATTCAGTACTTC. Translation: CSVSGDRNIQYF.

The V call is TRBV19, the J call TRBJ1-6; the D gene is possibly TRBD1 (5 bases). V lost 1 base and J 14 bases, leaving 27 bases between the germline ends. The CDR3 has 18 amino acids. Per the germline V gene, CDR1 is LNHDA and CDR2 is SQIVND (reference sequence). The CDR3 bases are TGTGCCAGTAGTATAGGGGGGACTTATAATTCCGATCTTGTTTCCCTCCACTTT. Residues: CASSIGGTYNSDLVSLHF.

The rearrangement joins TRBV5-4 to TRBJ1-1; tentatively, D is TRBD1 (5 bases). The CDR3 extends over 13 amino acids. V lost 4 bases and J 3 bases, leaving 10 bases between the germline ends. Germline assignment: CDR1 SGHNT and CDR2 YYREEE (reference sequence). Here the CDR3 DNA reads TGTGCCAGCAGCGCCGGGGGATACACTGAAGCTTTCTTT. This gives the protein CASSAGGYTEAFF.

The rearrangement joins TRBV9 to TRBJ2-2; the D gene is possibly TRBD2 (6 bases). The V gene lost 3 bases and the J gene lost 7 bases, with 13 bases spanning the gap. The CDR3 spans 14 residues. In germline, CDR1 is SGDLS, CDR2 YYNGEE. The CDR3 nucleotides read TGTGCCAGCAGCGAGCTAGCGTCGGTCGGGGAGCTGTTTTTT. This translates into CASSELASVGELFF.

The chain is built from TRBV19 and TRBJ1-3; tentatively, D is TRBD1 (6 bases). The CDR3 totals 15 residues. Germline V gene lookup returns CDR1 LNHDA and CDR2 SQIVND (reference sequence). Trimming removed 3 bases at V and 4 bases at J, with 13 bases between. The CDR3 loop reads CASSMEQGIGNTIYF. CDR3 sequence (DNA): TGTGCCAGTAGTATGGAGCAGGGGATCGGAAACACCATATATTTT. The whole variable domain, filled in from reference TRBV19 and TRBJ1-3, reads DGGITQSPKYLFRKEGQNVTLSCEQNLNHDAMYWYRQDPGQGLRLIYYSQIVNDFQKGDIAEGYSVSREKKESFPLTVTSAQKNPTAFYLCASSMEQGIGNTIYFGEGSWLTVV.

This sequence joins TRBV7-9 and TRBJ2-5; D unresolved. This CDR3 is built from 15 residues. CDR1 SEHNR and CDR2 FQNEAQ come from the germline V gene (reference sequence). V lost 0 bases and J 2 bases, leaving 10 bases between the germline ends. CDR3: CASSLAVPRQETQYF. DNA for the CDR3: TGTGCCAGCAGCTTAGCGGTGCCACGTCAAGAGACCCAGTACTTC.

The chain links TRBV6-5 to TRBJ2-5; D possibly corresponds to TRBD2 (5 bases). The J call may be wrong; the DNA end is better matched by TRBJ2-7. The germline CDR1 and CDR2 sequences are MNHEY and SVGAGI. The CDR3 is 15 residues long. CDR3 in DNA: TGTGCCAGCAGTTACGAGGGAGCCGGAACCTACGAGCAGTACTTC. Protein sequence: CASSYEGAGTYEQYF.

The chain joins TRBV6-7 to TRBJ1-1; possibly TRBD1 for D (6 bases). TRBV6-7 is known as an ORF, though its function is uncertain. The V end was cut by 2 bases, the J end by 5 bases, with 18 bases between. CDR3 length: 16 amino acids. The CDR3 DNA reads TGTGCCAGCAGTTACGAGTACAGGGCGGAAACAACTGAAGCTTTCTTT. It specifies CASSYEYRAETTEAFF.

The chain employs TRBV7-9 and TRBJ2-5, with 8 bases identical to TRBD2. J gave up 0 bases and V 3 bases, and 9 bases lay outside the gene matches. CDR1 is SEHNR and CDR2 is FQNEAQ in the germline V gene (reference sequence). This CDR3 has 17 residues. CDR3 sequence reads: CASSFHLAGPYQETQYF. CDR3 in DNA: TGTGCCAGCAGCTTCCATTTAGCGGGGCCGTACCAAGAGACCCAGTACTTC.

This sequence joins TRBV11-1 and TRBJ1-1; D unclear. Germline CDR1 and CDR2: SGHAT and FQDESV (reference sequence). Trimming took 5 bases from V and 6 from J, leaving 16 bases between them. The CDR3 is 14 residues long. In DNA form, the CDR3 reads TGTGCCAGCAGCCCCCGGGCTGCGGGCGCTGAAGCTTTCTTT. Its protein product is CASSPRAAGAEAFF.

The rearrangement uses TRBV9 and TRBJ2-2, with D perhaps assigned TRBD1 or TRBD2 (6 bases each). This CDR3 is 16 amino acids long. The V gene lost 0 bases and the J gene lost 4 bases, with 13 bases spanning the gap. The germline gives CDR1 SGDLS, CDR2 YYNGEE. The CDR3 nucleotides are TGTGCCAGCAGCGTAGGTGGGGGGCCCGGCACCGGGGAGCTGTTTTTT. The encoded protein is CASSVGGGPGTGELFF.

The rearrangement links TRBV5-1 to TRBJ1-1; 9 nucleotides match TRBD1. Per germline, CDR1 SGHRS and CDR2 YFSETQ. J was trimmed by 4 bases and V by 4 bases; bases with no gene match: 5. This CDR3 region has 14 residues. This CDR3 is CASSGTTGGTEAFF. In nucleotides, the CDR3 is TGCGCCAGCAGCGGCACGACAGGGGGCACTGAAGCTTTCTTT.

V gene TRBV15 combines with J gene TRBJ2-3; D is undetermined. The V gene lost 0 bases and the J gene lost 0 bases, with 16 bases spanning the gap. The CDR3 length is 18 residues. Looked up from germline, CDR1 is LNHNV and CDR2 is YYDKDF (reference sequence). The CDR3 sequence: CATSRDVGFGPSTDTQYF. The DNA of the CDR3 is TGTGCCACCAGCAGAGACGTTGGATTCGGTCCTAGCACAGATACGCAGTATTTT.

The CDR3 coding sequence is TGTGCCAGCAGCGACAGGGGGGTTTATCAAGATACGCAGTATTTT. Translation gives CASSDRGVYQDTQYF. The chain joins TRBV9 to TRBJ2-3; the match to TRBD1 covers 8 bases. The V gene's germline CDR1 is SGDLS and CDR2 YYNGEE. This CDR3 comprises 15 residues. The V and J ends lost 3 bases and 5 bases, in that order; junction bases with no gene match: 8.

The rearrangement uses TRBV14 and TRBJ2-5, with a weak D call TRBD2 (6 bases). TRBJ2-7 explains the end of the DNA better; the J call may be wrong. This CDR3 spans 16 amino acids. The V gene's germline CDR1 is SGHDN and CDR2 FVKESK. CDR3: CASSQTLAARSYEQYF. Written as DNA, the CDR3 is TGTGCCAGCAGCCAAACATTAGCGGCAAGGTCCTACGAGCAGTACTTC.

The chain links TRBV15 to TRBJ2-1; the D is unclear. CDR1 LNHNV and CDR2 YYDKDF come from the germline V gene (reference sequence). The CDR3 spans 14 residues. V dropped 4 bases and J dropped 8 bases, with 15 bases sitting between them. This CDR3 is CATSTRRTGDEQFF. In DNA form, the CDR3 reads TGTGCCACCAGCACCCGCCGTACTGGAGATGAGCAGTTCTTC.

The V gene is TRBV7-3, the J gene TRBJ1-4; 8 nucleotides agree with TRBD1. This CDR3 has 15 amino acids. The germline CDR1 and CDR2 sequences are SGHTA and FQGTGA. J was trimmed by 6 bases and V by 4 bases; bases with no gene match: 7. CDR3 sequence (DNA): TGTGCCAGCAGCTACCGACAGGGGTCGGATGAAAAACTGTTTTTT. This encodes CASSYRQGSDEKLFF.

The chain is built from TRBV19 and TRBJ2-1, with no clear D. Germline V gene lookup returns CDR1 LNHDA and CDR2 SQIVND (reference sequence). The CDR3 loop spans 12 amino acids. Trimming took 3 bases from V and 5 from J, leaving 5 bases between them. The CDR3 nucleotides read TGTGCCAGTAGTATTTCTAACAATGAGCAGTTCTTC. It codes for CASSISNNEQFF.

The chain uses TRBV7-6 and TRBJ2-7; D unclear. Germline V gene sequence: CDR1 SGHVS, CDR2 FNYEAQ. CDR3 length equals 14 residues. The germline V and J ends were trimmed by 1 base and 0 bases, with 7 bases remaining between them. The CDR3 sequence is CASSLGGFSYEQYF. In nucleotides, the CDR3 is TGTGCCAGCAGCTTAGGTGGTTTCTCCTACGAGCAGTACTTC.

The chain links TRBV28 to TRBJ2-7, with 8 bases lining up with TRBD2. CDR1 MDHEN and CDR2 SYDVKM come from the germline V gene. V lost 8 bases, J lost 5 bases, and 14 bases stayed unmatched. The CDR3 is 15 residues long. The CDR3 region is CASVPRVAGRDEQYF. The CDR3 DNA reads TGTGCCAGCGTGCCTAGGGTAGCGGGGCGGGACGAGCAGTACTTC.

V is TRBV7-2 and J is TRBJ1-5, with D possibly matching TRBD1 (5 bases). Germline-derived CDR1 and CDR2 are SGHTA and FQGNSA. This CDR3 comprises 17 residues. V lost 1 base and J 3 bases, leaving 16 bases between the germline ends. The CDR3 spells CASSLDGAGRINQPQHF. CDR3 sequence (DNA): TGTGCCAGCAGCTTAGACGGGGCAGGAAGGATCAATCAGCCCCAGCATTTT. The full variable domain, completed using reference TRBV7-2 and TRBJ1-5, is GAGVSQSPSNKVTEKGKDVELRCDPISGHTALYWYRQSLGQGLEFLIYFQGNSAPDKSGLPSDRFSAERTGGSVSTLTIQRTQQEDSAVYLCASSLDGAGRINQPQHFGDGTRLSIL.

V is TRBV9 and J is TRBJ2-2; D is undetermined. The CDR3 sequence is 14 residues long. V was pared by 0 bases and J by 4 bases, with 7 bases between. Germline assignment: CDR1 SGDLS and CDR2 YYNGEE. CDR3 sequence reads: CASSVDRATGELFF. The CDR3 DNA reads as TGTGCCAGCAGCGTAGATCGGGCCACCGGGGAGCTGTTTTTT.